The sequence of this TCR beta chain was determined in a study of blood T cell repertoires in COVID-19. Overall study context: There were acute and convalescent COVID-19 samples, and they came from the United States, Italy and Spain. Sample material is recorded as cDNA or gDNA derived from T cells, B-cell-depleted T cells, or PBMCs.

Original analysis: Quantification of nucleated cells was approximated via reference gene primer amplification. Assay used: immunoSEQ multiplex PCR; TCRdb lists only in-frame clones, some missing. V, J and clone size are taken as reported in that table, and D and trimming were inferred from the DNA itself. Of some 300,000 clones in the sample, approximately 80% were seen once. This CDR3 comprises 17 residues. Germline trimming cut 2 bases from V and 0 bases from J; bases unmatched to any gene: 10. In germline, CDR1 is SGHDT, CDR2 YYEEEE. This chain links TRBV5-6 with TRBJ2-7; 8 bases align to TRBD2. This sequence originates from a woman in her 50s with active or convalescent COVID-19. Sequencing was performed on peripheral blood. CDR3 sequence: CASSFLGSGGPSYEQYF. CDR3 nucleotide sequence: TGTGCCAGCAGCTTTTTGGGCAGCGGGGGACCCTCCTACGAGCAGTACTTC.